This T cell receptor beta chain derives from a study of regulatory T cells in long-lasting Graves disease. Study-level background: Graves' patients with a new diagnosis had received antithyroid drugs under 3 months.

This clonotype was observed many times. Its antigen is unidentified. As for time point: newly diagnosed GD, antithyroid drugs for less than 3 months. Extracted PBMC RNA gave rise to the TCR library. Libraries of TCR beta came from iRepertoire HTBI primers plus Arm-PCR of CDR3 regions. One entry per CDR3 protein, called by TCRdb with MiXCR from the multiplex PCR reads. The sample lists 250,000 to 300,000 distinct CDR3 sequences, about 20% occurring once. Deletions cut 0 bases from V and 5 bases from J, with 13 bases between. The CDR3 has 15 residues. Overall study results and limits: New patients shared fewer public clonotypes (approximately 970) than persistent patients did (about 2,700). A limited number of samples was an acknowledged limitation.

These data were also filed under a second study, of T cells in Graves' hyperthyroidism and ophthalmopathy.

This clonotype originated in a woman aged 25-40 years with Graves disease. The J gene is TRBJ2-5, the V gene TRBV12-3 or TRBV12-4; TRBD2 is a possible D gene (7 bases). This sample comprised peripheral blood mononuclear cells (PBMCs), obtained at new diagnosis, from a patient treated with antithyroid drugs. The CDR3: CASSLAGGAGETQYF. The DNA for the CDR3 is TGTGCCAGCAGTTTAGCGGGGGGGGCCGGCGAGACCCAGTACTTC.